These 21 T cell receptor beta chains were sequenced from one sample in a study of T cell responses to AZD1222 COVID-19 vaccine. Method: immunoSEQ multiplex PCR; TCRdb's copy keeps in-frame clones and lacks some. This sample yields 150,000 to 200,000 clones, of which just over 90% are seen a single time; 1% to 1.5% belongs to the top ten. The sample in question was peripheral blood, obtained 28 days after the second AZD1222 dose. All receptors come from an adult who received the AZD1222 COVID-19 vaccine.

The CDR3 DNA reads as TGTGCCATCAGTCCGGGACAGGGGCCTCTGGAGCAGTACTTC. It translates to CAISPGQGPLEQYF. V is TRBV10-3 and J is TRBJ2-7; the match to TRBD1 covers 10 bases. The CDR3 runs 14 residues. Germline CDR1 is ENHRY and CDR2 is SYGVKD. V was clipped by 5 bases and J by 7 bases; unmatched bases: 8.

This chain joins TRBV3-1 (or the pseudogene TRBV3-2) and TRBJ1-1; 7 nucleotides match TRBD1. J gave up 5 bases and V 4 bases, and 7 bases lay outside the gene matches. This CDR3 has 14 residues. CDR1 and CDR2 from the germline V gene are LGHDT and YNNKEL (reference sequence). CDR3 sequence (DNA): TGTGCCAGCAGCCCCCCAGGGGGAGGGACTGAAGCTTTCTTT. Translated, it gives CASSPPGGGTEAFF.

The genes are TRBV11-2 and TRBJ2-7; perhaps TRBD2 as D (5 bases). Germline CDR1 SGHAT, CDR2 FQNNGV. Trimming took 7 bases from V and 5 from J, leaving 21 bases between them. This CDR3 comprises 15 residues. The chain's CDR3 is CASNLHRAGADEQYF. The DNA of the CDR3 is TGTGCCAGCAACCTCCACCGGGCCGGAGCGGACGAGCAGTACTTC.

About this clone itself: Other DNA sequences of this sample code for an identical CDR3. CDR3 residues: CSVDRGTEAFF. As DNA, the CDR3 is TGCAGCGTTGACAGGGGGACTGAAGCTTTCTTT. This rearrangement joins TRBV29-1 to TRBJ1-1, with 7 bases lining up with TRBD1. J gave up 5 bases and V 3 bases, and 0 bases lay outside the gene matches. The CDR3 extends over 11 amino acids. Germline CDR1 is SQVTM and CDR2 is ANQGSEA.

The chain recombines TRBV30 with TRBJ1-6; D uncertain. Germline loops: CDR1 GTSNPN, CDR2 SVGIG (reference sequence). Trimming left V 5 bases short and J 7 bases short, with 15 bases between. The length of the CDR3 is 14 residues. The CDR3 loop is CAWGRVGRNSPLHF. The CDR3 DNA reads as TGTGCCTGGGGCCGCGTCGGAAGAAATTCACCCCTCCACTTT.

The chain uses TRBV6-5 and TRBJ1-2, with a possible D match to TRBD1 (5 bases). The CDR3 is made up of 14 amino acids. Germline assignment: CDR1 MNHEY and CDR2 SVGAGI. Trimming stripped 4 bases from V and 0 bases from J, with 9 bases between. The CDR3 region is CASSWGRTNYGYTF. The CDR3 DNA reads TGTGCCAGCAGTTGGGGACGGACTAACTATGGCTACACCTTC.

The chain links TRBV4-1 to TRBJ1-3; 8 positions agree with TRBD1. CDR3 length equals 15 residues. V gave up 0 bases and J gave up 4 bases; unmatched junction bases: 2. The germline CDR1 and CDR2 sequences are MGHRA and YSYEKL. CDR3 nucleotides: TGCGCCAGCAGCCAAGAGTGGACAGGGGGAAACACCATATATTTT. It yields the protein CASSQEWTGGNTIYF.

This rearrangement joins TRBV4-1 to TRBJ2-3; TRBD2 might be the D (7 bases). Between the trimmed V and J ends, which lost 2 bases and 4 bases, there was a span of 28 bases. The CDR3 length is 20 residues. Germline CDR1 is MGHRA and CDR2 is YSYEKL. In DNA, the CDR3 is TGCGCCAGCAGCCAACCCAAGCTAGCAACTGGGGGGGGCCTCCCAGATACGCAGTATTTT. Translation gives CASSQPKLATGGGLPDTQYF.

This chain uses TRBV2 with TRBJ2-7, with a weak D call TRBD2 (6 bases). The CDR3 is made up of 16 amino acids. CDR1 is SNHLY and CDR2 is FYNNEI in the germline V gene. Trimming shortened V by 3 bases and J by 0 bases, and 15 bases separated the two germline ends. DNA of the CDR3: TGTGCCAGCAGTGATGGCGGGGTTTTTAGCTCCTACGAGCAGTACTTC. Translated, it gives CASSDGGVFSSYEQYF.

V gene TRBV5-1 combines with J gene TRBJ2-1; no clear D gene. The CDR3 spans 12 residues. Germline V lookup: CDR1 SGHRS, CDR2 YFSETQ. V shed 7 bases and J shed 8 bases, with 13 bases lying between them. The CDR3 nucleotides are TGCGCCAGCCGCTCCGCCTGGGATGAGCAGTTCTTC. Protein: CASRSAWDEQFF. The whole variable domain, filled in from reference TRBV5-1 and TRBJ2-1, reads KAGVTQTPRYLIKTRGQQVTLSCSPISGHRSVSWYQQTPGQGLQFLFEYFSETQRNKGNFPGRFSGRQFSNSRSEMNVSTLELGDSALYLCASRSAWDEQFFGPGTRLTVL.

The rearrangement joins TRBV27 to TRBJ2-2; a possible D gene is TRBD1 (5 bases). Germline V lookup: CDR1 MNHEY, CDR2 SMNVEV (reference sequence). V was trimmed by 4 bases and J by 2 bases, leaving 14 bases between them. The CDR3 totals 16 residues. For the CDR3, the DNA is TGTGCCAGCAGTTCGGTGGCAGGGCCCAACACCGGGGAGCTGTTTTTT. This encodes CASSSVAGPNTGELFF.

V and J are TRBV7-2 and TRBJ1-1; D is possibly TRBD1 (5 bases). Germline V gene lookup returns CDR1 SGHTA and CDR2 FQGNSA. The V end lost 8 bases, the J end lost 1 base, and 11 bases lay between the germline ends. The CDR3 totals 13 residues. CDR3 protein: CASLQGRNTEAFF. Written as DNA, the CDR3 is TGTGCCAGCTTGCAGGGAAGGAACACTGAAGCTTTCTTT.

Here the CDR3 DNA reads TGTGCCAGCAAGGTGGGTGAGATTTCCTCACCCCTCCACTTT. It encodes CASKVGEISSPLHF. The chain couples TRBV2 to TRBJ1-6; unclear D gene. Germline CDR1 is SNHLY and CDR2 is FYNNEI. The V and J ends lost 7 bases and 10 bases respectively, with 17 bases between them. The CDR3 totals 14 residues. Drawing the rest from reference TRBV2 and TRBJ1-6, the complete variable domain is EPEVTQTPSHQVTQMGQEVILRCVPISNHLYFYWYRQILGQKVEFLVSFYNNEISEKSEIFDDQFSVERPDGSNFTLKIRSTKLEDSAMYFCASKVGEISSPLHFGNGTRLTVT.

With regard to this clone: Other DNA sequences in the sample encode the same CDR3. This chain connects TRBV7-3 to TRBJ2-2; D is ambiguous. Trimming removed 0 bases from V and 1 base from J, with 3 bases in between. This CDR3 has 14 amino acids. The germline V gene encodes CDR1 SGHTA and CDR2 FQGTGA. CDR3 DNA sequence: TGTGCCAGCAGCTTAACAGGGAACACCGGGGAGCTGTTTTTT. Translation gives CASSLTGNTGELFF.

V and J are TRBV19 and TRBJ2-7, with a weak D call TRBD1 (6 bases). V was clipped by 2 bases and J by 0 bases, with 17 bases between them. This CDR3 has 17 residues. Germline V gene lookup returns CDR1 LNHDA and CDR2 SQIVND (reference sequence). The CDR3 DNA reads TGTGCCAGTAGTATAAAGGCAGGGGCGCTAACCTCCTACGAGCAGTACTTC. Protein product: CASSIKAGALTSYEQYF.

This sequence joins TRBV7-3 and TRBJ2-5, with D tentatively TRBD2 (5 bases). The V gene's germline CDR1 is SGHTA and CDR2 FQGTGA. Trimming stripped 4 bases from V and 5 bases from J, with 11 bases between. The CDR3 is 13 amino acids. The CDR3 DNA reads as TGTGCCAGCAGCTGGTCGGGGAGTGAGACCCAGTACTTC. Translated, it gives CASSWSGSETQYF. The full variable domain, its missing parts supplied by reference TRBV7-3 and TRBJ2-5, is GAGVSQTPSNKVTEKGKYVELRCDPISGHTALYWYRQSLGQGPEFLIYFQGTGAADDSGLPNDRFFAVRPEGSVSTLKIQRTERGDSAVYLCASSWSGSETQYFGPGTRLLVL.

Only one count was recorded for this clone. The CDR3 DNA reads TGTGCCAGCAGTGAAACACTGAACACTGAAGCTTTCTTT. Translation gives CASSETLNTEAFF. The chain is built from TRBV6-1 and TRBJ1-1; D ambiguous. The CDR3 contains 13 residues. V lost 2 bases and J lost 0, with 4 bases in between. From germline, CDR1 is MNHNS and CDR2 SASEGT.

V and J are TRBV3-1 (or the pseudogene TRBV3-2) and TRBJ2-1; D is possibly TRBD2 (6 bases). V gave up 1 base and J gave up 7 bases, with 14 bases separating them. Looked up from germline, CDR1 is LGHDT and CDR2 is YNNKEL (reference sequence). This CDR3 is built from 15 residues. The CDR3 loop reads CASSQGLVNRNEQFF. CDR3 in DNA: TGTGCCAGCAGCCAAGGACTAGTGAATCGGAATGAGCAGTTCTTC.

CDR3 nucleotide sequence: TGTGCCAGCAGCTTTCTAGCGGGGGCCCCTTTGGAGCAGTACTTC. Its protein is CASSFLAGAPLEQYF. This chain links TRBV7-2 with TRBJ2-7; 10 bases map to TRBD2. Germline trimming cut 3 bases from V and 7 bases from J; bases unmatched to any gene: 9. Germline CDR1 SGHTA, CDR2 FQGNSA. This CDR3 contains 15 residues.

This clone was seen only once. V usage is TRBV11-2 and J usage is TRBJ2-7; 11 bases map to TRBD1. Germline CDR1 reads SGHAT; CDR2 reads FQNNGV. There are 14 residues in the CDR3. With V trimmed by 3 bases and J by 5 bases, 3 bases remained unmatched. The CDR3 DNA reads TGTGCCAGCAGCTTCCGGGACAGGGGGGACGAGCAGTACTTC. Translation: CASSFRDRGDEQYF.

V and J are TRBV2 and TRBJ2-1, with TRBD2 identical over 12 bases. The CDR3 runs to 15 residues. J was trimmed by 7 bases and V by 6 bases; bases with no gene match: 7. CDR1 and CDR2 (germline): SNHLY, FYNNEI. The CDR3: CASSQLAGGANEQFF. The CDR3 DNA is TGTGCCAGCAGCCAACTAGCGGGAGGTGCTAATGAGCAGTTCTTC.